Included here is one T cell receptor beta chain sequence, with context. What this receptor recognizes is not known. No much larger clone is present one base from it, and per-base qualities are unavailable. The data originate from a study of blood T cell repertoires in COVID-19 (dated by TCRdb to about 2020). Some background on the complete study: Collaborator samples came from the United States, Italy and Spain and covered acute and convalescent phases of COVID-19. A de-identified subject ID, COVID-19 status, age in years and sex were almost always included in the sample metadata. The prospective study material was composed of cDNA or gDNA derived from T cells, B-cell-depleted T cells, or PBMCs. Where available, HLA class I and class II types were obtained from metadata supplied by the sample provider rather than from assay-based typing. The repertoires were released in a freely available public database meant as a resource for research on the immune response to SARS-CoV-2. The dataset comprised deeply sampled blood TCRbeta repertoires from subjects exposed to, actively infected with, or recovered from COVID-19. The samples were drawn from two sources: the first 160 participants of the ongoing ImmuneRACE study, and about 1,300 subjects contributed by 6 global collaborators.

The immunoSEQ Assay, a bias-controlled multiplex PCR, was used to amplify TCRbeta CDR3 regions from genomic DNA. As for the authors' bioinformatics: Nucleated cell counts per sample were estimated from amplification of reference gene primers within the assay. To quantify the absolute abundance of each unique TCRbeta CDR3 rearrangement, sequence reads were collapsed and filtered. For each sample, productive Simpson clonality was calculated by taking the square root of Simpson's diversity index across productive rearrangements. The immuneACCESS repertoire file appears here via TCRdb, limited to in-frame rearrangements. These files lack a portion of the clones; in checked studies, under half of the deficit traces to unresolved V genes, and the cause of the others is not known. The D gene and trimming were derived from the DNA, and the V and J assignments and clone size from that table. The sample records about 120,000 clones, about 85% of which are singletons. Under 13% of the sample rests with the top ten.

Collaborating institutions collected whole blood in K2EDTA tubes following their own protocols. For TCRbeta analysis, collaborators shipped samples in one of three forms: frozen whole blood, isolated PBMCs, or DNA extracted from either of those sample types. In the germline V gene (reference sequence), CDR1 corresponds to LNHDA and CDR2 to SQIVND. Reading from cysteine to phenylalanine, the CDR3 counts 17 amino acids. The retained sequence is limited to the CDR3, 51 bases, with the frame set at the first base. Deletion took 4 bases off V and 5 bases off J, with a span of 23 bases between the germline ends. Study-wide findings and limitations: How much clinical and demographic metadata was included differed by source and by participant, and the metadata was provided uncurated.

Sequenced input: peripheral blood. The clonotype was recovered from an elderly man with acute or convalescent COVID-19. The rearrangement joined TRBV19 to TRBJ1-2, and perhaps TRBD1 as D gene, on 5 matching bases. The nucleotide sequence reads TGTGCCAGTAGTACCGAGGACAACGTCATGGGGTCTTATGGCTACACCTTC. Translation gives CASSTEDNVMGSYGYTF.